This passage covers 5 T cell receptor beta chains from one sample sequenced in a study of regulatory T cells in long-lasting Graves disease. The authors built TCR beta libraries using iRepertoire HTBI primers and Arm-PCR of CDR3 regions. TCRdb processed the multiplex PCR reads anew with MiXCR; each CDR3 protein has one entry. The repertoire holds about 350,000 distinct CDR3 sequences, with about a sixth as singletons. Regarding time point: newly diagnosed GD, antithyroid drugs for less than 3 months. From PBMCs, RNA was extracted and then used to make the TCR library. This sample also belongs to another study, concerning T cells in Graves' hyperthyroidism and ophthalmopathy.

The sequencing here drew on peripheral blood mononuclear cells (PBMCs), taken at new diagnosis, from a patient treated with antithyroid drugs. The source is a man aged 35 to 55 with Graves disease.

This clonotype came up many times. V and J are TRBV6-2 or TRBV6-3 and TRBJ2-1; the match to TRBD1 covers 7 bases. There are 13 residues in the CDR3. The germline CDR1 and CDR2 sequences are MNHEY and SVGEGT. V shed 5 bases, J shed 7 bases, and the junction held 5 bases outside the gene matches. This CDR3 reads CASSGTRGNEQFF. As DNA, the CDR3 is TGTGCCAGCAGTGGGACCAGGGGGAATGAGCAGTTCTTC.

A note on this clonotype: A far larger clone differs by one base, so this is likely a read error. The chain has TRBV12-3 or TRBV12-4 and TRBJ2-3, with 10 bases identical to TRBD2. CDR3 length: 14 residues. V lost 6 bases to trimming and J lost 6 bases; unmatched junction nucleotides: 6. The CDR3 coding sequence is TGTGCCAGCAGGCTGAAGACTAGCGGGGATACGCAGTATTTT. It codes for CASRLKTSGDTQYF.

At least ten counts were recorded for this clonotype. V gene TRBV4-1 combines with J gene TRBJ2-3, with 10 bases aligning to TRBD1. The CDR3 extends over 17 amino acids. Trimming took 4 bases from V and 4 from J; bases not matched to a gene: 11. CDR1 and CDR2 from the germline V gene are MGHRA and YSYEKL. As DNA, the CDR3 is TGCGCCAGCAGCCGCCCGAAGACAGGGGGCCGCGCAGATACGCAGTATTTT. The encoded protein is CASSRPKTGGRADTQYF.

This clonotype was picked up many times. The CDR3 protein is CASSAEQGHEQYF. The CDR3 DNA reads as TGTGCCAGCAGTGCGGAACAGGGGCACGAGCAGTACTTC. This sequence joins TRBV2 and TRBJ2-7; 7 positions match TRBD1. The germline CDR1 and CDR2 sequences are SNHLY and FYNNEI. The CDR3 contains 13 residues. Trimming took 4 bases from V and 5 from J; bases not matched to a gene: 5.

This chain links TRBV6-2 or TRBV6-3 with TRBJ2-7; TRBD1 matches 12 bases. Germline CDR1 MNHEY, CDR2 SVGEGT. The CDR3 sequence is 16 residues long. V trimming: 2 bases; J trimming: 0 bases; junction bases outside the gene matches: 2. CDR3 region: CASSYAGQGASYEQYF. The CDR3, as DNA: TGTGCCAGCAGTTACGCGGGACAGGGGGCCTCCTACGAGCAGTACTTC.